The 17 T cell receptor beta chains below were found in one sample sequenced in a study of blood T cell repertoires in COVID-19. Clones were sequenced by immunoSEQ multiplex PCR, and TCRdb holds only the in-frame ones, with some missing. Here the sample spans 250,000 to 350,000 clones, approximately 86% being singletons. What was sequenced was peripheral blood. Receptor source: a woman in her forties or fifties who had recovered from COVID-19.

The chain joins TRBV15 to TRBJ2-7, with D tentatively TRBD2 (6 bases). V lost 6 bases and J 9 bases, leaving 21 bases between the germline ends. The CDR3 spans 14 residues. Germline V CDR1 and CDR2: LNHNV, YYDKDF (reference sequence). In DNA form, the CDR3 reads TGTGCCACCAGTTCGGAGATGGGACTTACAAGGCAGTACTTC. It codes for CATSSEMGLTRQYF.

J is TRBJ1-2 and V is TRBV15; 7 bases are a match to TRBD1. Germline CDR1 and CDR2: LNHNV and YYDKDF (reference sequence). V lost 4 bases and J lost 7; bases outside the gene matches: 9. This CDR3 has 14 residues. The CDR3 spells CATSTRTGGSGYTF. CDR3 bases: TGTGCCACCAGCACCAGGACAGGAGGTAGTGGCTACACCTTC. Full variable domain (missing parts from reference TRBV15 and TRBJ1-2): DAMVIQNPRYQVTQFGKPVTLSCSQTLNHNVMYWYQQKSSQAPKLLFHYYDKDFNNEADTPDNFQSRRPNTSFCFLDIRSPGLGDTAMYLCATSTRTGGSGYTFGSGTRLTVV.

The rearrangement joins TRBV7-3 to TRBJ2-1; 9 nucleotides line up with TRBD2. The CDR3 is 16 residues long. V shed 5 bases and J 9 bases; nucleotides not matched to a gene: 14. The germline gives CDR1 SGHTA, CDR2 FQGTGA. The CDR3 reads CASSTAGGPTMSEQFF. The CDR3 DNA is TGTGCCAGCAGCACAGCGGGGGGCCCTACAATGAGTGAGCAGTTCTTC. Based on the CDR3 plus reference TRBV7-3 and TRBJ2-1, the full variable domain is GAGVSQTPSNKVTEKGKYVELRCDPISGHTALYWYRQSLGQGPEFLIYFQGTGAADDSGLPNDRFFAVRPEGSVSTLKIQRTERGDSAVYLCASSTAGGPTMSEQFFGPGTRLTVL.

This clone appeared a few times. This sequence joins TRBV2 and TRBJ1-1; the match to TRBD1 covers 11 bases. The trim removed 2 bases at V and 1 base at J, leaving 12 bases unmatched. The CDR3 has 19 residues. CDR1 is SNHLY, CDR2 FYNNEI, per germline. CDR3 nucleotide sequence: TGTGCCAGCAGTGAAAGGAGTAGGACAGGGGGCAATTGGAACACTGAAGCTTTCTTT. It yields the protein CASSERSRTGGNWNTEAFF.

The chain joins TRBV11-1 to TRBJ2-2; 9 bases are a match to TRBD2. This CDR3 is 15 amino acids long. Germline V gene lookup returns CDR1 SGHAT and CDR2 FQDESV (reference sequence). V shed 6 bases and J 7 bases; nucleotides not matched to a gene: 9. The CDR3 protein is CASRIAGGPGGELFF. The DNA for the CDR3 is TGTGCCAGCAGAATTGCGGGAGGGCCTGGCGGGGAGCTGTTTTTT.

The chain has TRBV29-1 and TRBJ1-2; tentatively, D is TRBD1 (5 bases). The germline CDR1 and CDR2 sequences are SQVTM and ANQGSEA. The CDR3 has 12 residues. V shed 2 bases and J shed 4 bases, with 8 bases lying between them. In DNA, the CDR3 is TGCAGCGTTGAACGGGGGGGCTATGGCTACACCTTC. As protein: CSVERGGYGYTF.

This chain connects TRBV5-1 to TRBJ2-7; no clear D. The CDR3 loop spans 16 amino acids. Looked up from germline, CDR1 is SGHRS and CDR2 is YFSETQ. Trimming pared 0 bases from V and 0 bases from J, leaving 13 bases between. The CDR3 region is CASSLGLASYSYEQYF. DNA for the CDR3: TGCGCCAGCAGCTTGGGCCTCGCGTCATACTCCTACGAGCAGTACTTC. Complete variable domain (other parts from reference TRBV5-1 and TRBJ2-7): KAGVTQTPRYLIKTRGQQVTLSCSPISGHRSVSWYQQTPGQGLQFLFEYFSETQRNKGNFPGRFSGRQFSNSRSEMNVSTLELGDSALYLCASSLGLASYSYEQYFGPGTRLTVT.

This clone was detected only a few times. The chain uses TRBV7-2 and TRBJ1-3; 9 nucleotides line up with TRBD1. Germline CDR1 SGHTA, CDR2 FQGNSA. This CDR3 region has 15 residues. Losses at the gene ends were 5 bases for V and 2 bases for J; bases not matched to a gene: 4. As DNA, the CDR3 is TGTGCCAGCAGCCTGACAGGGGGGCCTGGAAACACCATATATTTT. Translation gives CASSLTGGPGNTIYF.

The genes are TRBV5-1 and TRBJ2-5; D is uncertain. V lost 1 base to trimming and J lost 3 bases, with 7 bases between them. Germline lookup yields CDR1 SGHRS and CDR2 YFSETQ. The CDR3 spans 13 residues. The CDR3 region is CASSLWRKETQYF. In DNA, the CDR3 is TGCGCCAGCAGCTTGTGGAGAAAAGAGACCCAGTACTTC.

The V call is TRBV21-1, the J call TRBJ1-5. TRBV21-1 is classified as a pseudogene. The CDR3 is made up of 16 amino acids. CDR3 protein: CASSPPGSGSNQPQHF. The CDR3, as DNA: TGTGCCAGCAGTCCTCCAGGGAGCGGGAGCAATCAGCCCCAGCATTTT.

Of note for this clone: No conserved phenylalanine or tryptophan is present at the end of the CDR3, so a read error is the likely explanation. Because the CDR3's place on the DNA is in doubt, the DNA is left out and the CDR3 is given as listed by TCRdb. The gene calls are TRBV6-2 or TRBV6-3 and TRBJ2-7; the table's D call, TRBD2, was not checked against the DNA. Germline CDR1 MNHEY, CDR2 SVGEGT. The CDR3 is 13 amino acids long, termini counted. Here the CDR3 reads CASSYSSAGGPLL.

The gene calls are TRBV11-2 and TRBJ1-2; TRBD1 aligns across 10 bases. V was pared by 5 bases and J by 8 bases, with 8 bases of the junction left unmatched. The germline V gene encodes CDR1 SGHAT and CDR2 FQNNGV. This CDR3 spans 14 amino acids. The DNA of the CDR3 is TGTGCCAGCAGCCGGGGACAGGGGCCCCTGGGCTACACCTTC. Protein sequence: CASSRGQGPLGYTF.

The chain has TRBV15 and TRBJ2-7; 9 bases align to TRBD2. V lost 0 bases and J lost 3; bases outside the gene matches: 15. Germline V gene lookup returns CDR1 LNHNV and CDR2 YYDKDF (reference sequence). The length of the CDR3 is 19 residues. Written as DNA, the CDR3 is TGTGCCACCAGCAGAGACCCGGGACTAGCAGCCCTAACGAACTACGAGCAGTACTTC. Its protein is CATSRDPGLAALTNYEQYF.

The rearrangement joins TRBV29-1 to TRBJ1-2; the match to TRBD1 covers 9 bases. The germline gives CDR1 SQVTM, CDR2 ANQGSEA. J gave up 8 bases and V 6 bases, and 7 bases lay outside the gene matches. CDR3 length: 12 amino acids. The CDR3 protein is CSVGDRATGYTF. The CDR3 DNA reads TGCAGCGTGGGGGACAGGGCAACGGGCTACACCTTC.

J is TRBJ1-1 and V is TRBV5-1; TRBD1 is a possible D gene (6 bases). CDR1 is SGHRS and CDR2 is YFSETQ in the germline V gene. V lost 4 bases and J 2 bases, leaving 12 bases between the germline ends. The CDR3 sequence is 14 residues long. The CDR3 is CASSRAGVNTEAFF. Here the CDR3 DNA reads TGCGCCAGCAGCCGGGCAGGGGTTAACACTGAAGCTTTCTTT.

The rearrangement uses TRBV25-1 and TRBJ1-1; perhaps TRBD1 as D (6 bases). CDR3 length equals 16 residues. Trimming took off 5 bases at V and 2 bases at J, with 18 bases between the two ends. From germline, CDR1 is MGHDK and CDR2 SYGVNS. CDR3 DNA: TGTGCCAGCAGTACGGGGGGCAAGGTCCGAAACACTGAAGCTTTCTTT. Its translation: CASSTGGKVRNTEAFF.

This clone was counted once. This chain links TRBV3-1 (or the pseudogene TRBV3-2) with TRBJ2-3, with 13 bases identical to TRBD2. V trimming: 4 bases; J trimming: 6 bases; junction bases outside the gene matches: 4. This CDR3 has 15 amino acids. The germline V gene has CDR1 LGHDT and CDR2 YNNKEL (reference sequence). The CDR3 reads CASSRTSGGRDTQYF. In DNA, the CDR3 is TGTGCCAGCAGCCGGACTAGCGGGGGCAGGGATACGCAGTATTTT.